This TCR beta chain was captured in a study of blood T cell repertoires in COVID-19. Trimming removed 0 bases from V and 6 bases from J; junction bases left unmatched: 7. This CDR3 has 15 amino acids. Germline V gene data show CDR1 as LNHDA and CDR2 as SQIVND (reference sequence). The data were produced by immunoSEQ multiplex PCR, yet TCRdb's version contains in-frame clones alone and is incomplete. The table lists almost 250,000 clones, about 89% of them singletons. The specimen sequenced was PBMCs or T cells enriched from blood (not recorded which). This clonotype was obtained from a woman in her thirties who had recovered from COVID-19. The J gene is TRBJ1-2, the V gene TRBV19; 7 bases align to TRBD1. The CDR3 here is CASSIEPTGRNGYTF. The CDR3 DNA sequence: TGTGCCAGTAGTATAGAGCCGACAGGGCGGAATGGCTACACCTTC.